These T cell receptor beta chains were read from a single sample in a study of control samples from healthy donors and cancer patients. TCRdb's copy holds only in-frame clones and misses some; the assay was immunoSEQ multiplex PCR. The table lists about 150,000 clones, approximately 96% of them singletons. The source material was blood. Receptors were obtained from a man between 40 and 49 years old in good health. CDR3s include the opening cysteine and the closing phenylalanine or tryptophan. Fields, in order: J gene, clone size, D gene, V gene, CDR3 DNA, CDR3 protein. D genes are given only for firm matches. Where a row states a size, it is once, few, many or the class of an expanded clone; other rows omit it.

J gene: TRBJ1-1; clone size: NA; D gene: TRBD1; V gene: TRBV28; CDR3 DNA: TGTGCCAGCAGTCCAGGGGGCCGAGGCACTGAAGCTTTCTTT; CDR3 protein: CASSPGGRGTEAFF
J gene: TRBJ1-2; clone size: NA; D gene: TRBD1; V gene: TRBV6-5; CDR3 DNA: TGTGCCAGCAGTTTGGATCAGGGGGGGGCCTATGGCTACACCTTC; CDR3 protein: CASSLDQGGAYGYTF
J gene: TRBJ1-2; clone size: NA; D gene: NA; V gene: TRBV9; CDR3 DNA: TGTGCCAGCACTCCTTTAGGCGCTGCTGGCTACACCTTC; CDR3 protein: CASTPLGAAGYTF
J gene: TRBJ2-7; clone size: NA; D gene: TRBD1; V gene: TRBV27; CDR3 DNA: TGTGCCAGCAGTCACGTAGGGACAGGGGCATTCTACGAGCAGTACTTC; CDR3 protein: CASSHVGTGAFYEQYF
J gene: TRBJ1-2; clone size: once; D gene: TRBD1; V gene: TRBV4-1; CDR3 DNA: TGCGCCAGTTCGGGACAGGGCTATGGCTACACCTTC; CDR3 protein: CASSGQGYGYTF
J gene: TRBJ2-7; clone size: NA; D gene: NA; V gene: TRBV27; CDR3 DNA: TGTGCCAGCAGTTCCGGGACCGCAGTCCACGAGCAGTACTTC; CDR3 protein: CASSSGTAVHEQYF
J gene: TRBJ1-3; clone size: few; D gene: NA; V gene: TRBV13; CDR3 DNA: TGTGCCAGCAGCTTAGACAAGGGACGGATCTCTGGAAACACCATATATTTT; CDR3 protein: CASSLDKGRISGNTIYF
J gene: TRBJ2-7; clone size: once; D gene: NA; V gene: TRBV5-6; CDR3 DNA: TGTGCCAGCAGCTTGACCCCAGGCTACGAGCAGTACTTC; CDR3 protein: CASSLTPGYEQYF
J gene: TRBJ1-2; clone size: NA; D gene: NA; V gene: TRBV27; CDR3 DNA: TGTGCCAGCAGCGGCCTAGCGGGGTGGGGCTACACCTTC; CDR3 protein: CASSGLAGWGYTF
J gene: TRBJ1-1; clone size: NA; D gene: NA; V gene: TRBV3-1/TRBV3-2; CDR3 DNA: TGTGCCAGCACCTCCGAACGGGGCGACACTGAAGCTTTCTTT; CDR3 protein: CASTSERGDTEAFF
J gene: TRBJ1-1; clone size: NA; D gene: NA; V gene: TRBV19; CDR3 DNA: TGTGCCAGTAACCCCAGGGGATGGTCTGAAGCTTTCTTT; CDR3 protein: CASNPRGWSEAFF